The clone carrying this T cell receptor beta chain was counted a few times. This sample was taken from a study of T cells in Graves' hyperthyroidism and ophthalmopathy. Per germline, CDR1 SGHTA and CDR2 FQGNSA. The CDR3 extends over 15 amino acids. J gave up 2 bases and V 5 bases, and 8 bases lay outside the gene matches. RNA transcripts served as the template for amplifying TCR beta CDR3 regions. An initial round of RT-PCR targeting the TCR CDR3 relied on the HTBI primer set. TCRdb redid the calling of the multiplex PCR reads with MiXCR, one entry per CDR3 protein. The data show under 300,000 distinct CDR3 sequences, roughly an eighth seen once.

Source material: blood. This clonotype was obtained from a woman aged 40 to 50 with Graves' hyperthyroidism. J is TRBJ2-5 and V is TRBV7-2; 7 nucleotides align to TRBD1. The CDR3 region is CASSTNRGTQETQYF. DNA for the CDR3: TGTGCCAGCAGCACAAACAGGGGCACTCAAGAGACCCAGTACTTC.